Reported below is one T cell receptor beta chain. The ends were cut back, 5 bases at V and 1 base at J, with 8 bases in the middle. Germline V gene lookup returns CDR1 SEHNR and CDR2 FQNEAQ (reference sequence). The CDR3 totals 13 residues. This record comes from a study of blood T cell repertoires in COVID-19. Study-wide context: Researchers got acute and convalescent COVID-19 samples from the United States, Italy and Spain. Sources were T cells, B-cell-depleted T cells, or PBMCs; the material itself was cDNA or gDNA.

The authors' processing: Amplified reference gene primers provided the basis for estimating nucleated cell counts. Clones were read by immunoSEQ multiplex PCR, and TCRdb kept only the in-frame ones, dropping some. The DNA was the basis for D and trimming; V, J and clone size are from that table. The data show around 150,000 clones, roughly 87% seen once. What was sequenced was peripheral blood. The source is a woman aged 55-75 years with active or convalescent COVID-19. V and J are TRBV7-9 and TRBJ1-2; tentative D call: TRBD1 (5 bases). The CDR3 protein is CASSVDSNYGYTF. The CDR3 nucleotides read TGTGCCAGCAGCGTCGACAGTAACTATGGCTACACCTTC.